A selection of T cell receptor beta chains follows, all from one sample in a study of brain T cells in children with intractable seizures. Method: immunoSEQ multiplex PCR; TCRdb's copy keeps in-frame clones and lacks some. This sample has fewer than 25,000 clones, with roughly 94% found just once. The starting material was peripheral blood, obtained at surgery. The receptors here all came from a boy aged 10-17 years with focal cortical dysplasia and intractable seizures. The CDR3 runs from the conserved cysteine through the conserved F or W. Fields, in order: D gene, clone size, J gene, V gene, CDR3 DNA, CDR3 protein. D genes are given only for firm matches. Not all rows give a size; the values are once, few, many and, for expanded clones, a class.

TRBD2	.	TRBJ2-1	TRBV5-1	TGCGCCAGCAGCTTGGGACACCGCGGGGGGATTTACAATGAGCAGTTCTTC	CASSLGHRGGIYNEQFF
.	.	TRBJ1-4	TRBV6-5	TGTGCCAGCAGAGCCACCCACCGACTGTTTTTT	CASRATHRLFF
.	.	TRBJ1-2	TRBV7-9	TGTGCCAGCAGCTCGGGGTCCAGGGGCAACTATGGCTACACCTTC	CASSSGSRGNYGYTF
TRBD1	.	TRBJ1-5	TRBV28	TGTGCCAGCAGTCCCCGGGACAGGGTCGTGGGTCAGCCCCAGCATTTT	CASSPRDRVVGQPQHF
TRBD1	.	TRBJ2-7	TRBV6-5	TGTGCCAGCAGTACCGGGACAGGGGTTGATGAGCAGTACTTC	CASSTGTGVDEQYF
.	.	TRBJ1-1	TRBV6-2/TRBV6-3	TGTGCCAGCAGTTACAGGGGTGAAGCTTTCTTT	CASSYRGEAFF
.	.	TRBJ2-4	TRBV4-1	TGCGCCAGCAGCCAAGGGCTAGCTAGGGGAGGCAAAAACATTCAGTACTTC	CASSQGLARGGKNIQYF
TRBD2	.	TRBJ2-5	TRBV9	TGTGCCAGCAGCGGGCTAGCGGGAGGGCCGGGGGAGACCCAGTACTTC	CASSGLAGGPGETQYF
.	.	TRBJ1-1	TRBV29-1	TGCAGCGTTGACGCCACACAGGGCAGGGCCCACACTGAAGCTTTCTTT	CSVDATQGRAHTEAFF
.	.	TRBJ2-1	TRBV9	TGTGCCAGCAGCGTAGTAAGCAGGGACAATGAGCAGTTCTTC	CASSVVSRDNEQFF
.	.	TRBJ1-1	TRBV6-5	TGTGCCAGCAGATCCCAGGGGCTCCAATTCAGTTCAGCTTTCTTT	CASRSQGLQFSSAFF
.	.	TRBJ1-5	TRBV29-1	TGCAGCGTTGGGGTCAACAATCAGCCCCAGCATTTT	CSVGVNNQPQHF
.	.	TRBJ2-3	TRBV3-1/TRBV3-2	TGTGCCAGCAGCCAAGATCAGCTTTGGCTAGCCCCCACAGATACGCAGTATTTT	CASSQDQLWLAPTDTQYF
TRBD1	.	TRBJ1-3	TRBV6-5	TGTGCCAGCGTATCAACAGGGGGGTCTGGAAACACCATATATTTT	CASVSTGGSGNTIYF
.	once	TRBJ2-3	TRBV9	TGTGCCAGCAGCGCGGGGTCTATTGCAGATACGCAGTATTTT	CASSAGSIADTQYF
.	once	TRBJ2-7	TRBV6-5	TGTGCCAGCGGAGGAAGGGCCTACGAGCAGTACTTC	CASGGRAYEQYF
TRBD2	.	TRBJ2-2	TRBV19	TGTGCCAGTAGTATGAACGGGGGGAATTCCGGGGAGCTGTTTTTT	CASSMNGGNSGELFF
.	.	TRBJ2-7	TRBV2	TGTGCCAGCAGGCCTCCTGGTCGTGGCGAGCAGTACTTC	CASRPPGRGEQYF
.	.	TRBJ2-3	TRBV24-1	TGTGCCACCGGGATGAAAACGGGACGGATAACAGATACGCAGTATTTT	CATGMKTGRITDTQYF
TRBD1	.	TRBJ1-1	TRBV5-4	TGTGCCAGCAGCCCCTCGACAGGGGGCTTAGGGGGAACTGAAGCTTTCTTT	CASSPSTGGLGGTEAFF
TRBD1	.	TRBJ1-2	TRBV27	TGTGCCAGCAGTTTCTACAGGGGGTCTGATGGCTACACCTTC	CASSFYRGSDGYTF
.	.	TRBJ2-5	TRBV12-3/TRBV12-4	TGTGCCAGCAGTTCCGGGGAATTAGAGACCCAGTACTTC	CASSSGELETQYF
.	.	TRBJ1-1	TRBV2	TGTGCCAGCCATAGCTCGGGGAACACTGAAGCTTTCTTT	CASHSSGNTEAFF
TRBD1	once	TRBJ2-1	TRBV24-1	TGTGCCACCAGTGCCTCAGGGACAGGGCCATACAATGAGCAGTTCTTC	CATSASGTGPYNEQFF
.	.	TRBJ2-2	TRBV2	TGTGCCAGCAGCCCGGGCAGGGGAAGCGGGGAGCTGTTTTTT	CASSPGRGSGELFF
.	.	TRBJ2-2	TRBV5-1	TGCGCCAGCAGGTGGGGCCCGGGACTGGGGGCCGGGGAGCTGTTTTTT	CASRWGPGLGAGELFF
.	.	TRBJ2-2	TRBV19	TGTGCCAGTAGTATAGAACCTTTCACCGGGGAGCTGTTTTTT	CASSIEPFTGELFF
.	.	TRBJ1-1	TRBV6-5	TGTGCCAGCGTGGGGAGCACTGAAGCTTTCTTT	CASVGSTEAFF
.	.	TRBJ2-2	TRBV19	TGTGCCAGTAGTGGGACCCATACCGGGGAGCTGTTTTTT	CASSGTHTGELFF
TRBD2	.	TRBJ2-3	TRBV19	TGTGCCAGTAGTGTAGCGGGCCCTCGCACAGATACGCAGTATTTT	CASSVAGPRTDTQYF
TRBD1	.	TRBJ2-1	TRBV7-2	TGTGCCAGCAGTAAGACCCCGGGACAGGGGGTGGATGAGCAGTTCTTC	CASSKTPGQGVDEQFF
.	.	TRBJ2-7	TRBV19	TGTGCCAGTAGTATAGTAGGGAGCTACGAGCAGTACTTC	CASSIVGSYEQYF
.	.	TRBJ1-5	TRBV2	TGTGCCAGCAGTGATGATAGACTAGTGGGGCCCCAGCATTTT	CASSDDRLVGPQHF
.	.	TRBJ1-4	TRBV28	TGTGCCAGCAGTTTTTTGGGAAATGCCCCGGTCCCCAATGAAAAACTGTTTTTT	CASSFLGNAPVPNEKLFF
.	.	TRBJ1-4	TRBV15	TGTGCCACCAGCAGGCTACCGGGATTATCGGGAGAAAAACTGTTTTTT	CATSRLPGLSGEKLFF
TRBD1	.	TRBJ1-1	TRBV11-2	TGTGCCAGCAGCTTACTTGGGACAGATGAAGCTTTCTTT	CASSLLGTDEAFF
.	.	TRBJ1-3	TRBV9	TGTGCCAGCAGCGTGACAGCCTCTGGAAACACCATATATTTT	CASSVTASGNTIYF
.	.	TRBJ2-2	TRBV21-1	TGTGCCAGCAAAAGGACAGGGGAGTCCGGGGAGCTGTTTTTT	CASKRTGESGELFF
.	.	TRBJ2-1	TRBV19	TGTGCCAGTAGCTTAGGAGGGGACGAGCAGTTCTTC	CASSLGGDEQFF
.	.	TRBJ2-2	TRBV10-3	TGTGCCAGGCAGGGACGCGGGGAGCTGTTTTTT	CARQGRGELFF
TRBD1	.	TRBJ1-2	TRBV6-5	TGTGCCAGCAGTTACCGCAGGGGGCAGGATGGCTACACCTTC	CASSYRRGQDGYTF
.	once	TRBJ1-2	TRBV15	TGTGCCACCAGCATGGGACACTTGAGAGGCTACACCTTC	CATSMGHLRGYTF
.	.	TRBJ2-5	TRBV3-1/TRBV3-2	TGTGCCAGCAGCCAAGATAAGGAGACCCAGTACTTC	CASSQDKETQYF
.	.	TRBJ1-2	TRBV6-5	TGTGCCAGCAGACTCCAGGGGACTAACTATGGCTACACCTTC	CASRLQGTNYGYTF
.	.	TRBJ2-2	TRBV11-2	TGTGCCAGCAGCCCCCTATGGGGGGGCAATGCGAACACCGGGGAGCTGTTTTTT	CASSPLWGGNANTGELFF
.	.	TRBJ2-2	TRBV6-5	TGTGCCAGCAGCCAGGGTAGGCTGGGGGAGCTGTTTTTT	CASSQGRLGELFF